One T cell receptor (beta chain) is described in this entry. The antigen is undetermined. These data come from a study of CD8+CD57+ T cells in acquired aplastic anemia. Study-wide results and limits: Patients and controls had CD8+ Simpson's diversity values that were not significantly distinct.

Unmatched junction bases numbered 5, after V lost 3 bases and J lost 7 bases. This CDR3 is built from 13 residues. Genomic DNA served as template for TCR beta VDJ and CDR3 profiling. In TCRdb, the reads were re-called with MiXCR into one record per CDR3 protein. The data show 150,000 to 200,000 distinct CDR3 sequences, 64% seen once. Input material: sorted CD4+, CD8+, or CD8+CD57+ T cells (not recorded which) from PBMCs. The clonotype comes from a human donor with severe aplastic anemia or a healthy control (not recorded which). The chain has TRBV12-3 or TRBV12-4 and TRBJ2-7, with 8 bases aligning to TRBD1. As DNA, the CDR3 is TGTGCCAGCAGTTTGACAGGGGACGGAGAGCAGTACTTC. Its translation is CASSLTGDGEQYF.